This T cell receptor beta chain comes out of a study of blood T cells in healthy people across ages. A second PCR of roughly 7 to 11 cycles used a sample-barcoded 5' primer and a J-beta primer mix. In TCRdb, the 5' RACE reads were re-called with MiXCR into one record per CDR3 protein. This table holds 780,000 or so distinct CDR3 sequences, around 25% found once. There are 15 residues in the CDR3. The germline CDR1 and CDR2 sequences are SGHRS and YFSETQ. V was pared by 4 bases and J by 0 bases, with 13 bases between. This clonotype occurred a few times. The same specimen was also included in a second study, on T cells of mothers and their children.

The V gene is TRBV5-1, the J gene TRBJ2-5; no definite D call. This TCR came from a boy between 10 and 17 years old in good health. Sequenced sample: blood. The CDR3 region has the DNA TGCGCCAGCAGCCCTGGGGTGCGGAACCAAGAGACCCAGTACTTC. Translated: CASSPGVRNQETQYF.